This passage covers 8 T cell receptor beta chains from one sample sequenced in a study of cytomegalovirus exposure and HLA in healthy donors. Sequencing was performed with immunoSEQ multiplex PCR; in TCRdb, only in-frame clones are kept and a portion is missing. The data hold 100,000 or so clones, with 86% observed a single time. Sequencing was carried out using PBMCs. Receptors originate from a young woman in good health and CMV-seropositive.

J is TRBJ2-5 and V is TRBV2; 7 nucleotides align to TRBD1. The J segment lost 4 bases and the V segment lost 1 base, leaving 3 bases of the junction unmatched. This CDR3 has 14 residues. CDR1 SNHLY and CDR2 FYNNEI come from the germline V gene. CDR3 nucleotide sequence: TGTGCCAGCAGTGAAGATAGGGGGCTAGAGACCCAGTACTTC. This gives the protein CASSEDRGLETQYF.

The chain is built from TRBV19 and TRBJ1-5; tentative D call: TRBD1 (5 bases). The CDR3 spans 14 residues. The germline V gene encodes CDR1 LNHDA and CDR2 SQIVND (reference sequence). V dropped 4 bases and J dropped 1 base, with 8 bases sitting between them. The CDR3 DNA reads as TGTGCCAGTAGTAGCAGGGTGAGCAATCAGCCCCAGCATTTT. Translated: CASSSRVSNQPQHF. The full variable domain, rest sourced from reference TRBV19 and TRBJ1-5, is DGGITQSPKYLFRKEGQNVTLSCEQNLNHDAMYWYRQDPGQGLRLIYYSQIVNDFQKGDIAEGYSVSREKKESFPLTVTSAQKNPTAFYLCASSSRVSNQPQHFGDGTRLSIL.

The chain is built from TRBV6-1 and TRBJ1-1; D gene unclear. The germline V gene has CDR1 MNHNS and CDR2 SASEGT. CDR3 length: 13 residues. The germline V and J ends were trimmed by 7 bases and 0 bases, with 9 bases remaining between them. The CDR3 region has the DNA TGTGCCAGCACGTACAGTCTGAACACTGAAGCTTTCTTT. Its protein product is CASTYSLNTEAFF.

The V and J genes are TRBV10-2 and TRBJ1-2, with TRBD1 as a possible D gene (5 bases). Trimming took 8 bases from V and 2 from J, leaving 12 bases between them. CDR1 and CDR2 (germline): WSHSY, SAAADI. The CDR3 has 13 residues. The chain's CDR3 is CASGEGINYGYTF. DNA of the CDR3: TGCGCCAGCGGGGAGGGGATAAACTATGGCTACACCTTC.

The rearrangement joins TRBV2 to TRBJ1-5; no reliable D call. V dropped 4 bases and J dropped 0 bases, with 7 bases sitting between them. The CDR3 length is 14 residues. Germline V gene sequence: CDR1 SNHLY, CDR2 FYNNEI. The CDR3 protein is CASSGLLSNQPQHF. The CDR3 region has the DNA TGTGCCAGCAGTGGACTACTTAGCAATCAGCCCCAGCATTTT.

The chain has TRBV7-3 and TRBJ2-2; TRBD2 might be the D (5 bases). The germline V gene encodes CDR1 SGHTA and CDR2 FQGTGA. The CDR3 is 15 residues long. V lost 0 bases and J 1 base, leaving 6 bases between the germline ends. CDR3 DNA sequence: TGTGCCAGCAGCTTAACACGGGAGAACACCGGGGAGCTGTTTTTT. It is translated as CASSLTRENTGELFF. The entire variable domain, with the rest obtained from reference TRBV7-3 and TRBJ2-2, is as follows: GAGVSQTPSNKVTEKGKYVELRCDPISGHTALYWYRQSLGQGPEFLIYFQGTGAADDSGLPNDRFFAVRPEGSVSTLKIQRTERGDSAVYLCASSLTRENTGELFFGEGSRLTVL.

This chain connects TRBV19 to TRBJ2-7; D perhaps matches TRBD1 (6 bases). This CDR3 is built from 16 residues. Germline CDR1 reads LNHDA; CDR2 reads SQIVND (reference sequence). The V and J ends lost 5 bases and 0 bases respectively, with 17 bases between them. CDR3: CASSPRTEFSSYEQYF. CDR3 nucleotides: TGTGCCAGTAGTCCCAGGACAGAATTCAGCTCCTACGAGCAGTACTTC.

The gene calls are TRBV25-1 and TRBJ2-5; D is perhaps TRBD1 (5 bases). With 3 bases removed from V and 5 bases from J, the gap between germline ends came to 19 bases. CDR1 MGHDK and CDR2 SYGVNS come from the germline V gene. This CDR3 has 16 amino acids. DNA for the CDR3: TGTGCCAGCAGTGAGCTCAGGGAAGACGAGAAGGAGACCCAGTACTTC. As protein: CASSELREDEKETQYF.